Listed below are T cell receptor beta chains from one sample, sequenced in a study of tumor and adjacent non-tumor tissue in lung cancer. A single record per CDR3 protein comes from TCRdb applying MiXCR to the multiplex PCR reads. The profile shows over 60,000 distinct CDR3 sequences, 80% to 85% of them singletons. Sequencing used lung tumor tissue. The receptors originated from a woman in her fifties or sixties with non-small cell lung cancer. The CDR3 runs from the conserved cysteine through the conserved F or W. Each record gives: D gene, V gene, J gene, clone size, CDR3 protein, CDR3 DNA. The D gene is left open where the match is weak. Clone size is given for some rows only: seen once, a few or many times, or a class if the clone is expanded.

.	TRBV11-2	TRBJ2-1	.	CASMGIPAEQSF	TGTGCCAGCATGGGAATACCTGCCGAGCAGTCCTTC
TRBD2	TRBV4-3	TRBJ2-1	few	CASSQDAASGLSYNEQFF	TGCGCCAGCAGCCAAGATGCTGCTAGCGGGCTCTCCTACAATGAGCAGTTCTTC
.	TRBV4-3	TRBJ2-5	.	CASSQDSGHQETQYF	TGCGCCAGCAGCCAAGATTCTGGTCATCAAGAGACCCAATACTTC
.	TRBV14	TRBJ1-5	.	CASDQEEYQPQHF	TGTGCCAGCGACCAGGAGGAATATCAGCCCCAGCATTTT
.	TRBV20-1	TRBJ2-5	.	CSARDSTGALETQYF	TGCAGTGCTAGAGATAGTACGGGAGCCTTGGAGACCCAGTACTTC
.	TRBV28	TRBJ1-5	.	CASRVCIQPQHF	TGTGCCAGCAGGGTATGCATTCAGCCCCAGCATTTC
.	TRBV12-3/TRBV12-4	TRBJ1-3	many	CASSLTDVSGNTIYF	TGTGCCAGCAGTTTGACAGACGTCTCTGGAAACACCATATATTTT
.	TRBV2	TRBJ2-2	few	CASSEAIGELFF	TGTGCCAGCAGTGAAGCGATCGGGGAGCTGTTTTTT
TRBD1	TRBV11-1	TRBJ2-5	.	CVSRPYRGSETQYF	TGTGTCAGCAGGCCATACAGGGGATCAGAGACCCAGTACTTC
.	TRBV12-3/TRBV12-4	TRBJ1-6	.	CAISKTRGRVNSPLHF	TGTGCCATCAGTAAGACAAGGGGAAGGGTTAATTCACCCCTCCACTTT
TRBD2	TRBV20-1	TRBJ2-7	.	CTVCGRSSYEQYF	TGCACTGTGTGCGGGAGGAGCTCCTACGAGCAGTACTTC
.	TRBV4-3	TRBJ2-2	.	CTSSQDYQEEGRELFF	TGCACTAGCAGCCAAGATTATCAGGAGGAGGGAAGGGAACTGTTTTTT
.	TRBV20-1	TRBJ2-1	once	CSDPLGGPLYNDQFF	TGCAGTGATCCCCTTGGAGGACCCTTATACAATGATCAGTTCTTC
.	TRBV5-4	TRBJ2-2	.	CASSTGTRGRGELFF	TGTGCCAGCAGCACGGGGACCAGGGGTAGGGGGGAGCTGTTTTTT
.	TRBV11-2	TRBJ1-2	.	CASSFTDCDYTF	TGTGCCAGTAGCTTCACAGACTGTGACTACACCTTC
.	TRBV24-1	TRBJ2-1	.	CATSKDSSRSYNEQLF	TGTGCCACCAGTAAGGACAGCAGCAGATCCTACAATGAGCAGTTGTTT
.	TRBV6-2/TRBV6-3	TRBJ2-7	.	CASTPDLAYSYEQYF	TGTGCCAGCACCCCGGACCTAGCGTACTCCTACGAGCAGTATTTC
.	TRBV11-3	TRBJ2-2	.	CASSLRATGERINTGEFFF	TGTGCCAGCAGCTTACGGGCCACGGGGGAGCGGATTAACACCGGGGAGTTCTTTTTT
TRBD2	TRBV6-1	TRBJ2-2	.	CASNEGASGGKDTGELFF	TGTGCCAGCAATGAGGGGGCTAGCGGGGGGAAGGACACCGGGGAGCTGTTTTTT
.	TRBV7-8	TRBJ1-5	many	CASSLGRDQPQHF	TGTGCCAGCAGCTTAGGGAGGGACCAGCCCCAGCATTTT
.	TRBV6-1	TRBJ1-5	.	CPSSASRLNQPQHF	TGTCCAAGCAGTGCCTCCCGTCTCAATCAGCCCCAGCATTTT
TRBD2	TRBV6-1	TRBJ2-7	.	CASNGLAAPYGQYF	TGTGCCAGTAATGGACTAGCGGCCCCCTACGGGCAGTACTTC
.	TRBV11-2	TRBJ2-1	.	CASSLGADEQFF	TGTGCCAGTAGCTTGGGGGCGGACGAGCAGTTCTTC
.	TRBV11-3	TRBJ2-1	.	CASSLARGNGQFF	TGTGCCAGTAGCTTAGCAAGGGGCAATGGGCAGTTCTTC
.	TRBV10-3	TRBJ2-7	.	CAISAKTGRDLFYEHCF	TGTGCCATCAGTGCTAAAACGGGACGGGACTTGTTCTACGAGCATTGCTTC
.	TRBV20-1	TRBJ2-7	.	CRARFRDPNFYEQYF	TGCAGAGCTAGATTCCGGGACCCCAATTTCTACGAGCAGTACTTC
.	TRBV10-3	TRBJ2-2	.	CAISESMGGRIATGELFF	TGTGCCATCAGTGAGTCGATGGGTGGGAGGATCGCCACCGGGGAGCTGTTTTTT
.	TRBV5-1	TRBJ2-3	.	CASTISSVGTDTQYF	TGCGCCAGCACCATTAGTTCTGTGGGCACAGATACGCAGTATTTT
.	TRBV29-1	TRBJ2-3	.	CSVVGGLTDMHYF	TGCAGTGTTGTGGGGGGTCTCACAGATATGCACTATTTT
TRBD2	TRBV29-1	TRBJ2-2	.	CSVVQGTSVINTGELFF	TGCAGTGTTGTTCAGGGGACTAGCGTAATCAACACCGGGGAGCTGTTTTTT
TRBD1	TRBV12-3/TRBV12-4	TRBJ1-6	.	CASSVTGVALHF	TGTGCCAGCAGTGTAACAGGGGTCGCCCTCCACTTT
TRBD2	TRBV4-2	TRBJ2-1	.	CASSQSLAELVEQSF	TGTGCCAGTAGCCAATCCCTAGCGGAGTTGGTTGAGCAGTCCTTC
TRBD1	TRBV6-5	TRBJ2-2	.	CASRTRLGTENTGELSF	TGTGCCAGCAGAACAAGACTGGGGACAGAAAACACTGGGGAGCTGTCTTTT
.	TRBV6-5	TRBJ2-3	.	CASCYTLTGRTDTQYF	TGTGCCAGCTGTTACACGCTTACGGGACGCACAGATACGCAGTATTTT
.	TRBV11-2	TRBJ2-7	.	CASSFGTGVAYEQYF	TGTGCCAGCAGCTTTGGGACCGGGGTTGCCTACGAGCAGTACTTC
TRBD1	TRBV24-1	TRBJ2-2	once	CATSGWGQGRGGELSF	TGTGCCACCAGTGGTTGGGGACAGGGGCGAGGCGGGGAGCTGTCTTTT
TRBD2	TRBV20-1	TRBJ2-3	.	CITSTSGMLEDTQYF	TGCATTACTTCGACTAGCGGGATGTTGGAAGATACGCAGTATTTT
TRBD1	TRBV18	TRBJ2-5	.	CASSPAGDRETQYF	TGTGCCAGCTCACCAGCAGGGGACAGGGAGACCCAGTACTTC
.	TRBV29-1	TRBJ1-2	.	CSVILGHGHTF	TGCAGCGTTATTCTGGGCCATGGCCACACCTTC
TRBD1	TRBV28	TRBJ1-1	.	CASSDNRQGRYTEAIF	TGTGCCAGCAGTGATAATCGACAGGGACGATACACTGAAGCTATCTTT